The entry below describes one T cell receptor beta chain. Relative to the germline gene, one junction end is altered; a read error may explain this. This record comes from a study of control samples from healthy donors and cancer patients. Per germline, CDR1 SEHNR and CDR2 FQNEAQ (reference sequence). CDR3 length: 14 residues. TCRdb's copy holds only in-frame clones and misses some; the assay was immunoSEQ multiplex PCR. The sample lists 90,000 or so clones; around four fifths were seen once. The TCR sequence derives from a man aged 25 to 45 in good health. This chain joins TRBV7-9 and TRBJ1-1; a possible D gene is TRBD1 (5 bases). The sequenced sample was blood. CDR3 loop: CASSLVWGNTVAFF. The CDR3 nucleotides read TGTGCCAGCAGCTTAGTCTGGGGGAACACTGTAGCTTTCTTT.